The rows below give T cell receptor beta chains drawn from one sample of a study of neurological immune-mediated disorders. TCRdb reprocessed the 5' RACE reads via MiXCR and lists one record per CDR3 protein. The data hold over 11,000 distinct CDR3 sequences, with 10% observed a single time. Material: PBMCs. These receptors were obtained from a woman aged 35 to 49 in good health. The CDR3 runs from the conserved cysteine through the conserved F or W. A D gene is named only where the DNA matches it firmly. Part of the rows lack a size; the others show once, few, many or a class for expanded clones.

>many|TRBV12-3/TRBV12-4|TRBJ1-2|.
TGTGCCAGCAGTCCATCGGGGAACTATGGCTACACCTTC
CASSPSGNYGYTF
>many|TRBV15|TRBJ2-7|.
TGTGCCACCAGCCCGACAGGTACAGAGCAGTACTTC
CATSPTGTEQYF
>many|TRBV11-3|TRBJ2-1|TRBD2
TGTGCCAGCAGCCTAACTATCGGGACTAGCGGGAGCAATGAGCAGTTCTTC
CASSLTIGTSGSNEQFF
>many|TRBV5-6|TRBJ2-4|.
TGTGCCAGCAGCTCAATAGGGGAGTCCAAAAACATTCAGTACTTC
CASSSIGESKNIQYF
>medium-sized|TRBV5-6|TRBJ1-2|TRBD1
TGTGCCAGCAGCTTGGCTTGGGACAGCTATGGCTACACCTTC
CASSLAWDSYGYTF
>many|TRBV29-1|TRBJ1-5|TRBD1
TGCAGCGTCGCCCTGACAGGGGGCAATCAGCCCCAGCATTTT
CSVALTGGNQPQHF
>many|TRBV20-1|TRBJ2-2|.
TGCAGTGCTCCGGATGCCCTGGGGACCGGGGAGCTGTTTTTT
CSAPDALGTGELFF
>many|TRBV7-8|TRBJ2-7|.
TGTGCCAGCAGCCTAACTGGAGGGTGGTACGAGCAGTACTTC
CASSLTGGWYEQYF
>many|TRBV7-3|TRBJ2-1|TRBD1
TGTGCCAGCAGCCAATCCCCATGGACAGGGACAGACAATGAGCAGTTCTTC
CASSQSPWTGTDNEQFF
>many|TRBV20-1|TRBJ1-2|TRBD1
TGCAGTGCTATAGACCAGGGGGCTGTTGGCTACACCTTC
CSAIDQGAVGYTF
>many|TRBV4-1|TRBJ2-2|.
TGCGCCAGCAGCCGGGGGACGGGGGGCGCCGGGGAGCTGTTTTTT
CASSRGTGGAGELFF
>medium-sized|TRBV5-1|TRBJ1-1|.
TGCGCCAGCAGCTTGGGGATCCTACACGGCACTGAAGCTTTCTTT
CASSLGILHGTEAFF
>many|TRBV20-1|TRBJ1-2|.
TGCGGGGGTACGTTTTCAAACTATGGCTACACCTTC
CGGTFSNYGYTF
>many|TRBV10-2|TRBJ2-7|TRBD2
TGCGCCAGCAGTGCCCAGCGGGGGGGCCTTCGCGAGCAGTACTTC
CASSAQRGGLREQYF
>many|TRBV20-1|TRBJ1-1|TRBD1
TGCAGTGCTTCGGGACAGGATGAAGCTTTCTTT
CSASGQDEAFF
>many|TRBV28|TRBJ2-3|.
TGTGCCAGCAGCCCGTGGGGGGGCACAGATACGCAGTATTTT
CASSPWGGTDTQYF
>many|TRBV20-1|TRBJ1-2|TRBD1
TGCAGTGCTGACTTAAGGACAGGGGGCGATGGCTACACCTTC
CSADLRTGGDGYTF
>many|TRBV7-7|TRBJ1-1|.
TGTGCTAGCAGCTCAGAGAGGGGTCCGAACACTGAAGCTTTCTTT
CASSSERGPNTEAFF
>many|TRBV12-3/TRBV12-4|TRBJ1-4|TRBD1
TGTGCCAGCAGTTCAGGGGGCGGTGAAAAACTGTTTTTT
CASSSGGGEKLFF
>many|TRBV30|TRBJ2-1|.
TGTGCCTGGAAAAAATGGGGCAACAATGAGCAGTTCTTC
CAWKKWGNNEQFF
>many|TRBV5-1|TRBJ2-1|TRBD2
TGCGCCAGCAGCTTGGACGTCCGCGGGAGGGGACTCAATGAGCAGTTCTTC
CASSLDVRGRGLNEQFF
>many|TRBV20-1|TRBJ1-4|.
TGCAGTGCTAATATTGGAGGTGAAAAACTGTTTTTT
CSANIGGEKLFF
>.|TRBV18|TRBJ2-7|TRBD2
TGTGCCAGCTCACAGGGACTAGAGACTTACGAGCAGTACTTC
CASSQGLETYEQYF
>.|TRBV28|TRBJ2-7|TRBD1
TGTGCCAGCATTGGACAGGGGTACGAGCAGTACTTC
CASIGQGYEQYF
>.|TRBV5-1|TRBJ2-7|TRBD2
TGCGCCAGCAGCTATGGGACTAGCGGAGTCAGGTACAACTACGAGCAGTACTTC
CASSYGTSGVRYNYEQYF